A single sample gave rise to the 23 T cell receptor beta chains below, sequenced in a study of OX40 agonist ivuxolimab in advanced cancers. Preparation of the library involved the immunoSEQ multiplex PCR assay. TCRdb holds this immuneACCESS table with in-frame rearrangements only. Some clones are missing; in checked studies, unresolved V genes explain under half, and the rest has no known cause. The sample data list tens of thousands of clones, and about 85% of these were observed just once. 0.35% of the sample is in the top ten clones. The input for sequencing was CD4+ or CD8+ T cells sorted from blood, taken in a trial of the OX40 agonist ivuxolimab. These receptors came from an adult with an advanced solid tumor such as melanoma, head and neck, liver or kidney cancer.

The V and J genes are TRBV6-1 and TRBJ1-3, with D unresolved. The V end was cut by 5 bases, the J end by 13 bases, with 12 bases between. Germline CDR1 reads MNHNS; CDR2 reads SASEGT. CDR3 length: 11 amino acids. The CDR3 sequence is CASSSRSFIYF. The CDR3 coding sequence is TGTGCCAGCAGTTCGAGGTCTTTTATATATTTT.

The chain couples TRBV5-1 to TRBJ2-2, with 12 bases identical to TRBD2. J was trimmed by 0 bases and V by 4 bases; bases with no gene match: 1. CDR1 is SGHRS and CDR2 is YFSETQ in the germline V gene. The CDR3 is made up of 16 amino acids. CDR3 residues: CASSPSGGANTGELFF. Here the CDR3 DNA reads TGCGCCAGCAGCCCTAGCGGGGGGGCGAACACCGGGGAGCTGTTTTTT.

The CDR3 loop is CASSLEGSPNEKLFF. CDR3 bases: TGCGCCAGCAGCTTGGAAGGGTCCCCTAATGAAAAACTGTTTTTT. The gene calls are TRBV5-1 and TRBJ1-4; no definite D call. The germline V gene encodes CDR1 SGHRS and CDR2 YFSETQ. The V end lost 0 bases, the J end lost 3 bases, and 9 bases lay between the germline ends. The CDR3 covers 15 residues.

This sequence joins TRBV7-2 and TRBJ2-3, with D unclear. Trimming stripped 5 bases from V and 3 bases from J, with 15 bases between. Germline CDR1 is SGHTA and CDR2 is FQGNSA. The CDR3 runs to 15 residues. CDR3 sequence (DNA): TGTGCCAGCAGCATCAACTTAAAAGCGACAGATACGCAGTATTTT. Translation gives CASSINLKATDTQYF.

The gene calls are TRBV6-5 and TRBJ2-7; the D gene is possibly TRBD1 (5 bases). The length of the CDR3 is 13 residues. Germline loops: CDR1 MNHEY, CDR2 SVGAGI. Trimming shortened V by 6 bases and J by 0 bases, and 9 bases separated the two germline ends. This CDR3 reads CASRDTSSYEQYF. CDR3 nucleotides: TGTGCCAGCAGGGACACCAGCTCCTACGAGCAGTACTTC.

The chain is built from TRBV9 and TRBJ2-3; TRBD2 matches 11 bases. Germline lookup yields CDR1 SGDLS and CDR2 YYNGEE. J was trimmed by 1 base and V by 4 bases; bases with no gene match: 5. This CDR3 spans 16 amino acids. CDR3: CASSLEGLAGTDTQYF. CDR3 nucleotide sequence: TGTGCCAGCAGCCTAGAGGGACTAGCGGGCACAGATACGCAGTATTTT.

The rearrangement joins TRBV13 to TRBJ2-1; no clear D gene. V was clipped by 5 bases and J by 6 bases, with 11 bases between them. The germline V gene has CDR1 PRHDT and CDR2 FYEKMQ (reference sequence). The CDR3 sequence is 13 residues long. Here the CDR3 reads CASSLPPRNEQFF. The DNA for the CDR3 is TGTGCCAGCAGCCTCCCCCCCCGCAATGAGCAGTTCTTC.

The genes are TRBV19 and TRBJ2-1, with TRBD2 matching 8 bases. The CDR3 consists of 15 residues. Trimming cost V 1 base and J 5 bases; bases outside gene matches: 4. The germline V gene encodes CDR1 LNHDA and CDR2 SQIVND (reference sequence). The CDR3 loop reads CASSIARGGNNEQFF. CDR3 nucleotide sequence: TGTGCCAGTAGTATAGCACGGGGGGGCAACAATGAGCAGTTCTTC. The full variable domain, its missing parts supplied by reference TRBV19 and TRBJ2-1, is DGGITQSPKYLFRKEGQNVTLSCEQNLNHDAMYWYRQDPGQGLRLIYYSQIVNDFQKGDIAEGYSVSREKKESFPLTVTSAQKNPTAFYLCASSIARGGNNEQFFGPGTRLTVL.

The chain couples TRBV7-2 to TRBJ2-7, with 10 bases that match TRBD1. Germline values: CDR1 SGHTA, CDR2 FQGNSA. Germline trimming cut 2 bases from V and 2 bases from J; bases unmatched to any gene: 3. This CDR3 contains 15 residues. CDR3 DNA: TGTGCCAGCAGCTTAAGACAGGGGGCCGCCTACGAGCAGTACTTC. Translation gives CASSLRQGAAYEQYF.

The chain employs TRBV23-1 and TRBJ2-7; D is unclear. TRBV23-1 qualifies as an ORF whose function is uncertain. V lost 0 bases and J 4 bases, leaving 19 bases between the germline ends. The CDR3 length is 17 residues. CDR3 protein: CASSQSSSPLLCYEQYF. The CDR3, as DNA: TGCGCCAGCAGTCAATCTTCCAGCCCGCTTTTGTGTTACGAGCAGTACTTC.

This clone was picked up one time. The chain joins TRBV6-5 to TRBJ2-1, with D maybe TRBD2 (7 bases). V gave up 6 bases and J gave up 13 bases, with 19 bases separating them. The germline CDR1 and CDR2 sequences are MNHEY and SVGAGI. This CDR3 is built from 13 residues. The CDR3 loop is CASRGPGRGHQFF. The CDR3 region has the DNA TGTGCCAGCAGGGGCCCAGGGCGGGGGCATCAGTTCTTC.

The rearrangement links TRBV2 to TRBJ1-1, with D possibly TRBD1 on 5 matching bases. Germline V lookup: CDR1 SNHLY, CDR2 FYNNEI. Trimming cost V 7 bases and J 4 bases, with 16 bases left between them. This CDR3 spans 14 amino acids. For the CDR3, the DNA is TGTGCCAGCAAAGGGGACTCCGCGCGCACTGAAGCTTTCTTT. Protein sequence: CASKGDSARTEAFF.

In DNA, the CDR3 is TGTGCCAGCAGCGTTACCACGGACGGCTACGAGCAGTACTTC. Translation gives CASSVTTDGYEQYF. The chain recombines TRBV9 with TRBJ2-7; D call uncertain. From germline, CDR1 is SGDLS and CDR2 YYNGEE. The CDR3 has 14 residues. Trimming took off 2 bases at V and 3 bases at J, with 12 bases between the two ends.

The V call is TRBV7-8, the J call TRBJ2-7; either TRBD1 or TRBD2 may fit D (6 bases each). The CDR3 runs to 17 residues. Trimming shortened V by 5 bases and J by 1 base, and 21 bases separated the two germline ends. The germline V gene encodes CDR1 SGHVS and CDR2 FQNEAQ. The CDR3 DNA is TGTGCCAGCAGCCCCTTAGGGGGGAGTGATGGGTCCTACGAGCAGTACTTC. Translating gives CASSPLGGSDGSYEQYF.

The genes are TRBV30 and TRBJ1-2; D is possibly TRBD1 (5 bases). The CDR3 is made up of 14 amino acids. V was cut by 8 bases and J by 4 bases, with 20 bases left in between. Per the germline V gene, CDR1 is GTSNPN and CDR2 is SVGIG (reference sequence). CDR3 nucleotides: TGTGCCGGACTGGGGGACGGGGGAGTCTATGGCTACACCTTC. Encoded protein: CAGLGDGGVYGYTF.

The chain's CDR3 is CASSGRASSYEQYF. As DNA, the CDR3 is TGTGCCAGCAGCGGACGGGCGAGCTCCTACGAGCAGTACTTC. The chain recombines TRBV5-4 with TRBJ2-7; D gene uncertain. The germline V gene has CDR1 SGHNT and CDR2 YYREEE (reference sequence). This CDR3 contains 14 residues. V dropped 4 bases and J dropped 0 bases, with 11 bases sitting between them.

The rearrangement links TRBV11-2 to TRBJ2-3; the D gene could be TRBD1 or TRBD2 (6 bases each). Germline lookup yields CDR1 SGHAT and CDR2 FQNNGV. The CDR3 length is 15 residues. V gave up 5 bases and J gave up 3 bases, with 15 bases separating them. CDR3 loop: CASSPWTGATDTQYF. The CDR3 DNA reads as TGTGCCAGCAGCCCGTGGACGGGGGCAACAGATACGCAGTATTTT. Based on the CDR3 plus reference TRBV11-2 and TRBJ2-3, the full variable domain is EAGVAQSPRYKIIEKRQSVAFWCNPISGHATLYWYQQILGQGPKLLIQFQNNGVVDDSQLPKDRFSAERLKGVDSTLKIQPAKLEDSAVYLCASSPWTGATDTQYFGPGTRLTVL.

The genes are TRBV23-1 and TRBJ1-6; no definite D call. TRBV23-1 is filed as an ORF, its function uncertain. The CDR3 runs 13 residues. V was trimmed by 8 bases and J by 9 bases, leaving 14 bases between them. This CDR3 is CASAILGGSPLHF. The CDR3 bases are TGCGCCAGCGCCATCCTGGGTGGTTCACCCCTCCACTTT.

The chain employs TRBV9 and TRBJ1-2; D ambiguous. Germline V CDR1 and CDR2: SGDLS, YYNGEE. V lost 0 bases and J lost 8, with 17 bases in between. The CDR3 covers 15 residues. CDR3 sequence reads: CASSVVSSLRSGYTF. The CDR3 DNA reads TGTGCCAGCAGCGTAGTCTCCTCGTTGAGGAGCGGCTACACCTTC.

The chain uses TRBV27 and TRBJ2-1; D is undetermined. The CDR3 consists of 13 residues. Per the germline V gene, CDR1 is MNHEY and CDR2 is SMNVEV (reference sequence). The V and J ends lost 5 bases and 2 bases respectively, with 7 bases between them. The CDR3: CASSLRPYNEQFF. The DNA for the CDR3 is TGTGCCAGCAGTCTACGCCCCTACAATGAGCAGTTCTTC.

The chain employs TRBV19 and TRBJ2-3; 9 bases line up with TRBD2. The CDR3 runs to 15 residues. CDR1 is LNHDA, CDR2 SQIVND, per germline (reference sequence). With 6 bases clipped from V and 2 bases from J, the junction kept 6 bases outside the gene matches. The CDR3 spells CASSPGTSYTDTQYF. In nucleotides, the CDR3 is TGTGCCAGTAGCCCCGGGACTAGCTACACAGATACGCAGTATTTT.

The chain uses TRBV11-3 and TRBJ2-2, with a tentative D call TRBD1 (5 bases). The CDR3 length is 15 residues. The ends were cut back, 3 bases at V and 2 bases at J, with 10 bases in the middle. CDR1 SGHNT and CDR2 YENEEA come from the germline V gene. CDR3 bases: TGTGCCAGCAGCTTGGGGCCGATTAACACCGGGGAGCTGTTTTTT. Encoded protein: CASSLGPINTGELFF.

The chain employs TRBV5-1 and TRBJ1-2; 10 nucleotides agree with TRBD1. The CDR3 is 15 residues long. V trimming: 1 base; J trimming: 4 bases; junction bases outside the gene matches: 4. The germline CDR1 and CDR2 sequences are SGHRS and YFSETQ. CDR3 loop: CASSLKTGGTYGYTF. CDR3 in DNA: TGCGCCAGCAGCTTGAAGACAGGGGGCACCTATGGCTACACCTTC.